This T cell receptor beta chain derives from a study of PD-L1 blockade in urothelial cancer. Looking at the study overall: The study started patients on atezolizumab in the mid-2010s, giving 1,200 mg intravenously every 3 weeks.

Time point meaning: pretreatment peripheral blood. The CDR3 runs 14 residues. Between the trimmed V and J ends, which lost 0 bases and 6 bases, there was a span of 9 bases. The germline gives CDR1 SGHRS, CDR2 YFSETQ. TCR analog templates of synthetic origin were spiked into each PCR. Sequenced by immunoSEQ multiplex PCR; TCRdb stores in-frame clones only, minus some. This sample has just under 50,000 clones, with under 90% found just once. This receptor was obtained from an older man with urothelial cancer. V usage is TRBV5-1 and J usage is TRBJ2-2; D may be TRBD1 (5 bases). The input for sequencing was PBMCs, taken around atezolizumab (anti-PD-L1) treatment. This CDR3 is CASSLATDSGELFF. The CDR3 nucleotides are TGCGCCAGCAGCTTGGCGACAGATTCCGGGGAGCTGTTTTTT.